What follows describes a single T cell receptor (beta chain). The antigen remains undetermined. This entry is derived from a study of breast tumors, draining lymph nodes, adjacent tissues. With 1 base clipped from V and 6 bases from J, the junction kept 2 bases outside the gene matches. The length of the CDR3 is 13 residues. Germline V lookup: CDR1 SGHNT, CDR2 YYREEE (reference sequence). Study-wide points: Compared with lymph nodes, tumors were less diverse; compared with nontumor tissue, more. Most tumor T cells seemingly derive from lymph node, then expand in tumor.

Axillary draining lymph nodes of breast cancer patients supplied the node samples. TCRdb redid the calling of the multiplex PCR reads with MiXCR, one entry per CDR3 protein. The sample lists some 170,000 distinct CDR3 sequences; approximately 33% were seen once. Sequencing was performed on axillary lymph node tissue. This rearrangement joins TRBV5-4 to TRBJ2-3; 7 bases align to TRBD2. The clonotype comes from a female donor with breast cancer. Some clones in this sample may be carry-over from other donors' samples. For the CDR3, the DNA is TGTGCCAGCAGCTTGACTAGCGCCGATACGCAGTATTTT. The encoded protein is CASSLTSADTQYF.